The clone carrying this TCR beta chain has just a few counts. The antigen is undetermined. The data originate from a study of blood T cells in healthy people across ages. Study-level findings and limits: There was a strong correlation between TCR beta diversity and naive T cell percentage. For the donors, CMV status was unknown and possibly confounded expanded clonotype changes.

The CDR3 length is 13 residues. Trimming removed 2 bases from V and 4 bases from J, with 6 bases in between. CDR1 and CDR2 (germline): MNHEY, SVGEGT. Isolated PBMCs totaled at least 7 million in each sample. The amount of total RNA extracted per sample was at least 5.5 micrograms. A second PCR of 7 to 11 cycles used a sample-barcoded 5' primer and a J-beta primer mix. MiXCR, applied by TCRdb to the 5' RACE reads, yields one record per CDR3 protein. This sample has 550,000 to 700,000 distinct CDR3 sequences; 27% occur once, and the top ten carry less than 20%. The source is an older woman in good health. The rearrangement uses TRBV6-2 or TRBV6-3 and TRBJ1-5; possibly TRBD1 for D (6 bases). Material: blood. The CDR3 reads CASSYTGNQPQHF. In nucleotides, the CDR3 is TGTGCCAGCAGTTACACAGGGAATCAGCCCCAGCATTTT.